The source of this T cell receptor beta chain is a study of technical replicates of blood from a few donors. This clone was seen just once. Profiled with immunoSEQ multiplex PCR; TCRdb holds only in-frame clones, not every one. The data show around 76,000 clones, around 97% seen once. Trimming removed 0 bases from V and 6 bases from J, with 9 bases in between. CDR1 and CDR2 (germline): SGHTS, YDEGEE. The CDR3 extends over 14 amino acids. The J gene is TRBJ1-4, the V gene TRBV5-8; D not certain. The source material was T cells isolated from PBMCs. The origin of this receptor is a human donor in good health. The CDR3 is CASSLGAWDEKLFF. Here the CDR3 DNA reads TGTGCCAGCAGCTTGGGGGCGTGGGATGAAAAACTGTTTTTT.